The entry below describes one T cell receptor (beta chain). One end of the junction is discordant with germline, which a read error may explain. This sample is drawn from a study of blood T cell repertoires in COVID-19. Whole-study context: PBMCs, B-cell-depleted T cells, or T cells provided the cDNA or gDNA that made up the material.

Participants came from 24 US areas, aged about 18 to 95 years. Self-reported history from a screening survey and questionnaire set each donor's cohort. This CDR3 is 11 amino acids long. CDR1 DFQATT and CDR2 SNEGSKA come from the germline V gene (reference sequence). Clones were sequenced by immunoSEQ multiplex PCR, and TCRdb holds only the in-frame ones, with some missing. The profile shows approximately 350,000 clones, around 83% of them singletons. The sequence was collected from a woman between 50 and 59 years old who had recovered from COVID-19. What was sequenced was PBMCs or T cells enriched from blood (not recorded which). The genes are TRBV20-1 and TRBJ2-1; 8 nucleotides agree with TRBD1. The CDR3 DNA follows: TGCAGTGCACGAGGACAGGGCTTCTTGGTCTTC. This gives the protein CSARGQGFLVF.